This T cell receptor beta chain originates from a study of spatial heterogeneity in lung cancer. The sample's time point: blood at routine non-recurrence follow-up after resection. Germline V gives CDR1 SGHNT, CDR2 YYREEE (reference sequence). V was trimmed by 4 bases and J by 5 bases, leaving 12 bases between them. The CDR3 totals 13 residues. TCRdb reanalysed the 5' RACE reads using MiXCR and keeps one entry per CDR3 protein. The sample lists about 110,000 distinct CDR3 sequences, about 10% occurring once. This clonotype has a handful of counts. This clonotype was obtained from a female donor with early-stage non-small cell lung cancer. The source material was PBMCs, sampled at follow-up. The rearrangement links TRBV5-4 to TRBJ1-1, with D unresolved. The CDR3 sequence: CASSNGLYTEAFF. The CDR3, as DNA: TGTGCCAGCAGCAACGGGTTGTATACTGAAGCTTTCTTT. Full variable domain (outside the CDR3, taken from reference TRBV5-4 and TRBJ1-1): ETGVTQSPTHLIKTRGQQVTLRCSSQSGHNTVSWYQQALGQGPQFIFQYYREEENGRGNFPPRFSGLQFPNYSSELNVNALELDDSALYLCASSNGLYTEAFFGQGTRLTVV.